This entry lists 22 T cell receptor beta chains sequenced from one sample in a study of CD8 T cells in Susac syndrome. The RNA input was roughly 0.45 to 1 ug, and it was reverse transcribed with random hexamers. In TCRdb, the immunoSEQ multiplex PCR reads were re-called with MiXCR into one record per CDR3 protein. The repertoire holds some 200,000 distinct CDR3 sequences, with 95% as singletons. The sequencing sample was made of CD4+ T cells from PBMCs. These receptors were taken from a human donor with multiple sclerosis.

CDR3 region: CSAFAPGQGNQPQHF. CDR3 nucleotides: TGCAGCGCGTTCGCGCCGGGACAGGGCAATCAGCCCCAGCATTTT. The chain carries TRBV29-1 and TRBJ1-5; 8 bases are a match to TRBD1. From germline, CDR1 is SQVTM and CDR2 ANQGSEA. CDR3 length: 15 residues. With 7 bases clipped from V and 2 bases from J, the junction kept 10 bases outside the gene matches.

The V gene is TRBV9, the J gene TRBJ2-7; D is ambiguous. Per the germline V gene, CDR1 is SGDLS and CDR2 is YYNGEE. V lost 1 base, J lost 7 bases, and 15 bases lay in between. The CDR3 covers 14 residues. For the CDR3, the DNA is TGTGCCAGCAGCGTATTGGAGACTTTGGGTGAGCAGTACTTC. Encoded protein: CASSVLETLGEQYF. Variable domain in full (rest from reference TRBV9 and TRBJ2-7): DSGVTQTPKHLITATGQRVTLRCSPRSGDLSVYWYQQSLDQGLQFLIQYYNGEERAKGNILERFSAQQFPDLHSELNLSSLELGDSALYFCASSVLETLGEQYFGPGTRLTVT.

V is TRBV20-1 and J is TRBJ2-7, with 9 bases identical to TRBD1. Germline V lookup: CDR1 DFQATT, CDR2 SNEGSKA (reference sequence). The length of the CDR3 is 15 residues. The J segment lost 7 bases and the V segment lost 0 bases, leaving 10 bases of the junction unmatched. CDR3 region: CSAREPGQGKREQYF. CDR3 DNA sequence: TGCAGTGCTAGAGAACCGGGACAGGGTAAGAGAGAGCAGTACTTC.

The rearrangement joins TRBV6-2 or TRBV6-3 to TRBJ2-7; D remains unclear. The V end was cut by 3 bases, the J end by 2 bases, with 11 bases between. The CDR3 length is 14 residues. CDR1 and CDR2 from the germline V gene are MNHEY and SVGEGT. The CDR3 nucleotides are TGTGCCAGCAGTTATCTTAGGGCAGCCTACGAGCAGTACTTC. It specifies CASSYLRAAYEQYF.

Only one count was recorded for this clonotype. The chain couples TRBV20-1 to TRBJ2-7; 8 nucleotides agree with TRBD1. This CDR3 is 13 amino acids long. Germline CDR1 is DFQATT and CDR2 is SNEGSKA (reference sequence). V was pared by 6 bases and J by 6 bases, with 10 bases of the junction left unmatched. The CDR3, as DNA: TGCAGTGCGTCTGGACAGGGTATTCGCGAGCAGTACTTC. This codes for CSASGQGIREQYF.

This chain links TRBV12-3 or TRBV12-4 with TRBJ2-4; 10 positions match TRBD1. The V and J ends lost 6 bases and 1 base, in that order; junction bases with no gene match: 3. The CDR3 contains 15 residues. The CDR3 protein is CASRPGQGAKNIQYF. CDR3 sequence (DNA): TGTGCCAGCAGACCGGGACAGGGGGCCAAAAACATTCAGTACTTC.

The V call is TRBV20-1, the J call TRBJ2-7; no clear D. The length of the CDR3 is 12 residues. V was trimmed by 6 bases and J by 2 bases, leaving 11 bases between them. Germline V lookup: CDR1 DFQATT, CDR2 SNEGSKA (reference sequence). The DNA for the CDR3 is TGCAGTGCCCTCGGACGGCCCTACGAGCAGTACTTC. Translating it yields CSALGRPYEQYF.

This chain links TRBV5-4 with TRBJ1-2, with TRBD1 matching 12 bases. The junction had 6 bases not matched to a gene; V was cut back by 1 base and J by 8 bases. CDR3 length: 15 residues. From germline, CDR1 is SGHNT and CDR2 YYREEE (reference sequence). The CDR3 bases are TGTGCCAGCAGCTTGCCGAGGGGGACAGGGGGCGGCTACACCTTC. Its protein product is CASSLPRGTGGGYTF.

V is TRBV7-9 and J is TRBJ2-7; 7 nucleotides match TRBD1. This CDR3 has 13 amino acids. From germline, CDR1 is SEHNR and CDR2 FQNEAQ (reference sequence). V was clipped by 4 bases and J by 6 bases; unmatched bases: 6. The CDR3 nucleotides read TGTGCCAGCAGCTCCCAGGGGGTTGGCGAGCAGTACTTC. It translates to CASSSQGVGEQYF.

The chain joins TRBV20-1 to TRBJ2-7; 8 bases are a match to TRBD1. V shed 8 bases, J shed 5 bases, and the junction held 8 bases outside the gene matches. CDR3 length: 12 amino acids. Per germline, CDR1 DFQATT and CDR2 SNEGSKA (reference sequence). The CDR3 is CSPWTGSNEQYF. CDR3 bases: TGCAGTCCTTGGACAGGGAGTAACGAGCAGTACTTC.

This chain uses TRBV29-1 with TRBJ2-3; 14 positions agree with TRBD2. The ends lost 7 bases at V and 4 bases at J; junction bases unmatched: 10. The CDR3 is 16 amino acids. Germline V gene data show CDR1 as SQVTM and CDR2 as ANQGSEA. The CDR3 sequence is CSAGGTSGSIADTQYF. The CDR3 DNA reads TGCAGCGCTGGGGGGACTAGCGGGAGTATAGCAGATACGCAGTATTTT.

This chain connects TRBV30 to TRBJ2-7; TRBD2 might be the D (5 bases). Trimming stripped 8 bases from V and 0 bases from J, with 17 bases between. Germline loops: CDR1 GTSNPN, CDR2 SVGIG (reference sequence). The CDR3 has 14 amino acids. The DNA of the CDR3 is TGTGCCACCGAGCCGAGGAGGAGCTCCTACGAGCAGTACTTC. This encodes CATEPRRSSYEQYF.

The chain employs TRBV16 and TRBJ1-2; no reliable D call. Trimming took 4 bases from V and 9 from J, leaving 9 bases between them. CDR1 and CDR2 from the germline V gene are KGHSY and FQNENV. This CDR3 has 11 residues. DNA for the CDR3: TGTGCCAGCAGCCTCGGAGTAAGCTACACCTTC. It translates to CASSLGVSYTF. Full variable domain (outside the CDR3, taken from reference TRBV16 and TRBJ1-2): GEEVAQTPKHLVRGEGQKAKLYCAPIKGHSYVFWYQQVLKNEFKFLISFQNENVFDETGMPKERFSAKCLPNSPCSLEIQATKLEDSAVYFCASSLGVSYTFGSGTRLTVV.

The chain has TRBV30 and TRBJ2-7, with D tentatively TRBD1 or TRBD2 (6 bases each). Germline loops: CDR1 GTSNPN, CDR2 SVGIG (reference sequence). The CDR3 is 15 residues long. Trimming pared 1 base from V and 5 bases from J, leaving 18 bases between. CDR3 nucleotide sequence: TGTGCCTGGAGTGCTTTCCGGGGGCGTCCCAACGAGCAGTACTTC. The encoded protein is CAWSAFRGRPNEQYF.

The chain recombines TRBV28 with TRBJ2-1; D is ambiguous. Trimming pared 1 base from V and 3 bases from J, leaving 7 bases between. The CDR3 is 14 residues long. The germline gives CDR1 MDHEN, CDR2 SYDVKM. CDR3 nucleotide sequence: TGTGCCAGCAGTTTATCCCCCCGCTACAATGAGCAGTTCTTC. This encodes CASSLSPRYNEQFF.

The chain combines TRBV30 with TRBJ2-3, with 9 bases matching TRBD2. Germline V gene lookup returns CDR1 GTSNPN and CDR2 SVGIG (reference sequence). V trimming: 0 bases; J trimming: 6 bases; junction bases outside the gene matches: 4. The CDR3 contains 14 residues. The CDR3 nucleotides read TGTGCCTGGAGTGTTCGCGGGAGGGGGGATACGCAGTATTTT. Translation: CAWSVRGRGDTQYF.

The CDR3 region is CSARTDTNTEAFF. DNA for the CDR3: TGCAGTGCTAGAACGGACACGAACACTGAAGCTTTCTTT. The chain carries TRBV20-1 and TRBJ1-1; TRBD1 might be the D (5 bases). The CDR3 runs to 13 residues. V was shortened by 2 bases and J by 1 base, with 8 bases between the two germline ends. Per the germline V gene, CDR1 is DFQATT and CDR2 is SNEGSKA (reference sequence).

This clonotype was recorded only once. J is TRBJ1-2 and V is TRBV20-1; D gene unclear. CDR1 DFQATT and CDR2 SNEGSKA come from the germline V gene (reference sequence). V lost 0 bases and J 4 bases, leaving 12 bases between the germline ends. There are 14 residues in the CDR3. The CDR3 region is CSARELTFGYGYTF. CDR3 DNA sequence: TGCAGTGCTAGAGAACTAACCTTTGGCTATGGCTACACCTTC.

This chain connects TRBV6-6 to TRBJ1-2; the D is unclear. Germline V gene data show CDR1 as MNHNY and CDR2 as SVGAGI (reference sequence). V was clipped by 6 bases and J by 2 bases, with 19 bases between them. There are 16 residues in the CDR3. The CDR3 DNA reads TGTGCCAGCAGCGATAACCTAGGGAGAAGCAACTATGGCTACACCTTC. Translated, it gives CASSDNLGRSNYGYTF.

This clonotype was observed a single time. V usage is TRBV2 and J usage is TRBJ1-1; D is ambiguous. The germline V and J ends were trimmed by 5 bases and 11 bases, with 12 bases remaining between them. This CDR3 comprises 11 residues. Germline V gene data show CDR1 as SNHLY and CDR2 as FYNNEI. DNA for the CDR3: TGTGCCAGCAGTAAAGACCCGACGGCTTTCTTT. Protein product: CASSKDPTAFF. The whole variable domain, filled in from reference TRBV2 and TRBJ1-1, reads EPEVTQTPSHQVTQMGQEVILRCVPISNHLYFYWYRQILGQKVEFLVSFYNNEISEKSEIFDDQFSVERPDGSNFTLKIRSTKLEDSAMYFCASSKDPTAFFGQGTRLTVV.

V gene TRBV5-1 combines with J gene TRBJ2-4, with TRBD1 matching over 8 bases. Looked up from germline, CDR1 is SGHRS and CDR2 is YFSETQ. The V and J ends lost 4 bases and 6 bases, in that order; junction bases with no gene match: 9. The CDR3 has 15 amino acids. The CDR3, as DNA: TGCGCCAGCAGCGTACAGACAGGGGCGGGAAACATTCAGTACTTC. Residues: CASSVQTGAGNIQYF.

This chain joins TRBV30 and TRBJ1-2; 9 bases map to TRBD1. Germline CDR1 reads GTSNPN; CDR2 reads SVGIG (reference sequence). J was trimmed by 8 bases and V by 8 bases; bases with no gene match: 3. This CDR3 comprises 10 residues. CDR3 loop: CAGDRGGYTF. CDR3 DNA sequence: TGTGCCGGAGACAGGGGGGGCTACACCTTC. Drawing the rest from reference TRBV30 and TRBJ1-2, the complete variable domain is SQTIHQWPATLVQPVGSPLSLECTVEGTSNPNLYWYRQAAGRGLQLLFYSVGIGQISSEVPQNLSASRPQDRQFILSSKKLLLSDSGFYLCAGDRGGYTFGSGTRLTVV.